What follows is one T cell receptor (beta chain) and its context. These data come from a study of blood T cell repertoires in COVID-19. The table came from immunoSEQ multiplex PCR; TCRdb's copy has only in-frame clones and leaves some out. The data contain roughly 400,000 clones, roughly 84% of them singletons. The CDR3 length is 15 residues. The germline gives CDR1 MNHEY, CDR2 SVGAGI. The V and J ends lost 0 bases and 11 bases, in that order; junction bases with no gene match: 11. This TCR came from a woman aged 18-35 years who had been exposed to COVID-19. This chain links TRBV6-5 with TRBJ1-1; 8 bases line up with TRBD1. Specimen: PBMCs or T cells enriched from blood (not recorded which). CDR3 residues: CASSYSMIQGARAFF. Here the CDR3 DNA reads TGTGCCAGCAGTTACTCGATGATCCAGGGGGCAAGGGCTTTCTTT.